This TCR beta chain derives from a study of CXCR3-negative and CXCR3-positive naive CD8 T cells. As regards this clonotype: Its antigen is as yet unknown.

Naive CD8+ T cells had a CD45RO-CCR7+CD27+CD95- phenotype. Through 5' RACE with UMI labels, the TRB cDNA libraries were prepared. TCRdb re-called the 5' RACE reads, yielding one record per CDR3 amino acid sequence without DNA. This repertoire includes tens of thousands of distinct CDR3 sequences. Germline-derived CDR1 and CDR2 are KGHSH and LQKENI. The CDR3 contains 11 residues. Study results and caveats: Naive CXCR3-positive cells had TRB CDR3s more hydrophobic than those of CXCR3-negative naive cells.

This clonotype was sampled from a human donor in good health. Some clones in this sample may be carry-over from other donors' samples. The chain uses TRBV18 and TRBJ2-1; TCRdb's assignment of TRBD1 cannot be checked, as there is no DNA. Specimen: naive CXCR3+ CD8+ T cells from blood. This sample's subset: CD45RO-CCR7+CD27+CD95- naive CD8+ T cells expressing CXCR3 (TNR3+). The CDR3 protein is CASRGYNEQFF. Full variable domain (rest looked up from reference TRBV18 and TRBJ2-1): NAGVMQNPRHLVRRRGQEARLRCSPMKGHSHVYWYRQLPEEGLKFMVYLQKENIIDESGMPKERFSAEFPKEGPSILRIQQVVRGDSAAYFCASRGYNEQFFGPGTRLTVL.